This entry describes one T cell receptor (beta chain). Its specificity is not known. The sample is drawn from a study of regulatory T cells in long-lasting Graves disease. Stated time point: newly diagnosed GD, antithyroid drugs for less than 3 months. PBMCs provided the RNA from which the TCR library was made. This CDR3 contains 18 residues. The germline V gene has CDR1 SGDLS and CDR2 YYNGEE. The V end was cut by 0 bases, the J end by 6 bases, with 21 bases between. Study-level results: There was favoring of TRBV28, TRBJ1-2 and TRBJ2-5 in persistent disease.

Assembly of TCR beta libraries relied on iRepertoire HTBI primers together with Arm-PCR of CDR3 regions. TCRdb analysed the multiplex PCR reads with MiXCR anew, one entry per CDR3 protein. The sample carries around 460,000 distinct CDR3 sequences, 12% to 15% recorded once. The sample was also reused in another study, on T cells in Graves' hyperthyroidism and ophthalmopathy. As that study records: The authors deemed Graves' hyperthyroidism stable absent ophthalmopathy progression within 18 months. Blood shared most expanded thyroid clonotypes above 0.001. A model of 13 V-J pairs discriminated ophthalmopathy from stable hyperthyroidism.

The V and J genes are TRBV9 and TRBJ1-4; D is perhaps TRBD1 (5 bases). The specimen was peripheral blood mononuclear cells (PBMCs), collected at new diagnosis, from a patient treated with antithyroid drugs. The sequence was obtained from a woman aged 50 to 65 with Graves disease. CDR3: CASSVARGTPQQDEKLFF. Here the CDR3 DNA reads TGTGCCAGCAGCGTAGCTCGGGGGACTCCCCAGCAGGATGAAAAACTGTTTTTT.